The present T cell receptor beta chain was sequenced within a study of T cell changes during pregnancy in multiple sclerosis. The germline gives CDR1 SNHLY, CDR2 FYNNEI. Trimming took 7 bases from V and 10 from J; bases not matched to a gene: 8. CDR3 length: 14 residues. Generated by immunoSEQ multiplex PCR, the TCRdb table keeps only in-frame clones and is missing some. Of 50,000 or so clones in the sample, 80% to 90% were seen once. Sequenced material: CD8+ T cells from peripheral blood mononuclear cells, taken in the second trimester of pregnancy. The receptor comes from a female donor with multiple sclerosis, enrolled in a pregnancy study. The rearrangement links TRBV2 to TRBJ1-6; 9 bases align to TRBD1. CDR3 in DNA: TGTGCCAGCAAAGACGGGACAGGGCAGTCACCCCTCCACTTT. It codes for CASKDGTGQSPLHF.